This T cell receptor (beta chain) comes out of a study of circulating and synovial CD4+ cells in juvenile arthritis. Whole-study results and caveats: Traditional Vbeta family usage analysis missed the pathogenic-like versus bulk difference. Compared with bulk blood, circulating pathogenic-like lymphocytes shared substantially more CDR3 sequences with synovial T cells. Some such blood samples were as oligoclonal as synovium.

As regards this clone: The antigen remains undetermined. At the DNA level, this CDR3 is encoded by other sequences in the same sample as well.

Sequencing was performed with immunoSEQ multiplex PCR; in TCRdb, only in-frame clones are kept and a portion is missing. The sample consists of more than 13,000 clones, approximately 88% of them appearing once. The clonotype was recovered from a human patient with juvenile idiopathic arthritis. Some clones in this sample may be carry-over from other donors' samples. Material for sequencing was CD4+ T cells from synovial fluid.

The CDR3 spells CASSLVQGPNEQYF. DNA of the CDR3: TGCGCCAGCAGCTTGGTACAGGGCCCAAACGAGCAGTACTTC. V usage is TRBV5-1 and J usage is TRBJ2-7, with a tentative D call TRBD1 (6 bases). The V gene's germline CDR1 is SGHRS and CDR2 YFSETQ. This CDR3 has 14 amino acids. V lost 0 bases and J 5 bases, leaving 12 bases between the germline ends.